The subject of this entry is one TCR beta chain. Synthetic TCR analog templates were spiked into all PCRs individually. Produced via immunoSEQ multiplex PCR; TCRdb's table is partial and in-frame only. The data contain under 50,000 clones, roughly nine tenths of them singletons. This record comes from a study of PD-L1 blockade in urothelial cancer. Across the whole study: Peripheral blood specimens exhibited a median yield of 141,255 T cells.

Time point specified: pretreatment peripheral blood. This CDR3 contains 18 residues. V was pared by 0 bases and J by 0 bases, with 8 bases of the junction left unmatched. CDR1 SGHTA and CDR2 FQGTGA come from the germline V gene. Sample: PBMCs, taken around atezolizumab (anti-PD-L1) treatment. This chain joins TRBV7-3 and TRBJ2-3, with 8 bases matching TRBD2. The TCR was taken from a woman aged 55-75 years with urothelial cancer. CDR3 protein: CASSLTASGSGSTDTQYF. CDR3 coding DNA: TGTGCCAGCAGCTTAACGGCAAGCGGGAGTGGTAGCACAGATACGCAGTATTTT.